This T cell receptor (beta chain) was identified during a study of cytomegalovirus exposure and HLA in healthy donors. General study findings and limits: In vitro work confirmed that a few CMV-associated chains recognize CMV antigens.

Only in-frame clones appear in the TCRdb table, and some are missing; sequencing was by immunoSEQ multiplex PCR. The sample lists 120,000 or so clones, approximately 90% occurring once. The donors formed part of the approximately 120-subject validation cohort, distinct from the roughly 660-subject first cohort. Comments on this clone: What it recognizes is unknown.

Material: PBMCs. This TCR came from a young man in good health and CMV-seronegative.

The CDR3 nucleotides read TGTGCCACCAGCACGGACAGGGTAGCCTACAATGAGCAGTTCTTC. This codes for CATSTDRVAYNEQFF. V is TRBV15 and J is TRBJ2-1, with 8 bases aligning to TRBD1. The CDR3 spans 15 residues. Germline V gives CDR1 LNHNV, CDR2 YYDKDF (reference sequence). After removal of 4 bases from V and 2 bases from J, the junction contained 4 bases not matched to a gene.